This TCR beta chain was observed in a study of CD8 T cells in Susac syndrome. After extraction with the RNeasy kit, roughly 0.45 to 1 ug of the RNA was reverse transcribed using random hexamers. Using its own MiXCR run on the immunoSEQ multiplex PCR reads, TCRdb lists one record per CDR3 protein. Of a few hundred thousand distinct CDR3 sequences detected, around 93% appear once; the ten largest clones hold around 0.076%. V trimming: 4 bases; J trimming: 4 bases; junction bases outside the gene matches: 10. CDR3 size: 16 residues. This receptor was identified in a human donor with multiple sclerosis. The specimen sequenced was CD4+ T cells from PBMCs. The V gene is TRBV23-1, the J gene TRBJ1-5; 7 bases agree with TRBD1. TRBV23-1 is an ORF; its function is uncertain. CDR3 amino acids: CASSRWTGERNQPQHF. CDR3 bases: TGCGCCAGCAGTCGTTGGACAGGAGAAAGGAATCAGCCCCAGCATTTT.